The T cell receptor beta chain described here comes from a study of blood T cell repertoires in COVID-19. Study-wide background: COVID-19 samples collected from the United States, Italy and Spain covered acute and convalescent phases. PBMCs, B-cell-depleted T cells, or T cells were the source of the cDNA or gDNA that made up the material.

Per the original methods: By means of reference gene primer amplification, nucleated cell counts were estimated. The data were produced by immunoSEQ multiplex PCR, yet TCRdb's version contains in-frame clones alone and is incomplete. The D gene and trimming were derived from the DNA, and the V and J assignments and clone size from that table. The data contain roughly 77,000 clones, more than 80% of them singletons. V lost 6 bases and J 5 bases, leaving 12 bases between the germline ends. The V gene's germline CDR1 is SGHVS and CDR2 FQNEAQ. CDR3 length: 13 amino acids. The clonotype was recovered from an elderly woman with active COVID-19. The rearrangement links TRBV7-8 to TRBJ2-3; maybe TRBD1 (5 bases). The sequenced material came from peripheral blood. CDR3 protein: CASRPPGLDTQYF. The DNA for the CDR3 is TGTGCCAGCAGACCCCCAGGGTTAGATACGCAGTATTTT.